This T cell receptor (beta chain) came from a study of T cell changes during pregnancy in multiple sclerosis. The CDR3 runs 13 residues. Per germline, CDR1 LNHDA and CDR2 SQIVND (reference sequence). The V gene end was trimmed by 8 bases and the J gene end by 4 bases; junction bases not matched to a gene: 5. Assay used: immunoSEQ multiplex PCR; TCRdb lists only in-frame clones, some missing. Found here are more than 20,000 clones, about 93% of them singletons; the top ten hold about 6.8%. The chain couples TRBV19 to TRBJ1-1; 9 positions match TRBD1. The sequence was collected from a female donor with multiple sclerosis, enrolled in a pregnancy study. The specimen was CD8+ T cells from peripheral blood mononuclear cells, collected in the third trimester of pregnancy. CDR3 loop: CASQQGAVTEAFF. The CDR3 nucleotides are TGTGCCAGTCAACAGGGGGCGGTCACTGAAGCTTTCTTT.